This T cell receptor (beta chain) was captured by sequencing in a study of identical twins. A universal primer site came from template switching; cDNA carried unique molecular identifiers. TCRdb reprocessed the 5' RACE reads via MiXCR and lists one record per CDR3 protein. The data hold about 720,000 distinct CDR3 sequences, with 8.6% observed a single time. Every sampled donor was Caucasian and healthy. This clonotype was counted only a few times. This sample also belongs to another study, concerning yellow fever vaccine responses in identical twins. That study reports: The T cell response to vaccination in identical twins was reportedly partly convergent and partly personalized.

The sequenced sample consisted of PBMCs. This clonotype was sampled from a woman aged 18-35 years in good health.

This CDR3 is CSARPTRLAGLETQYF. CDR3 bases: TGCAGTGCTAGACCCACTAGACTAGCGGGATTGGAGACCCAGTACTTC. This chain links TRBV20-1 with TRBJ2-5; 11 bases map to TRBD2. This CDR3 has 16 residues. Germline loops: CDR1 DFQATT, CDR2 SNEGSKA (reference sequence). The V and J ends lost 2 bases and 5 bases, in that order; junction bases with no gene match: 10.